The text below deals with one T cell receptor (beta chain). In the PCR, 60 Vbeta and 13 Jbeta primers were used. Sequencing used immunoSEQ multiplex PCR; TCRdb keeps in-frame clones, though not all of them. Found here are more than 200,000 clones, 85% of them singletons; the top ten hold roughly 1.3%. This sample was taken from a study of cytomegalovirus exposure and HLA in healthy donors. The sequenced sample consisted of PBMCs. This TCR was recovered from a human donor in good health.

CDR3 bases: TGTGCCACCAGCAGGAATACAGGGACGACTAATGAAAAACTGTTTTTT. This sequence encodes CATSRNTGTTNEKLFF. The rearrangement uses TRBV15 and TRBJ1-4; possibly TRBD1 for D (6 bases). Germline V lookup: CDR1 LNHNV, CDR2 YYDKDF (reference sequence). The V gene lost 3 bases and the J gene lost 2 bases, with 13 bases spanning the gap. The CDR3 covers 16 residues.